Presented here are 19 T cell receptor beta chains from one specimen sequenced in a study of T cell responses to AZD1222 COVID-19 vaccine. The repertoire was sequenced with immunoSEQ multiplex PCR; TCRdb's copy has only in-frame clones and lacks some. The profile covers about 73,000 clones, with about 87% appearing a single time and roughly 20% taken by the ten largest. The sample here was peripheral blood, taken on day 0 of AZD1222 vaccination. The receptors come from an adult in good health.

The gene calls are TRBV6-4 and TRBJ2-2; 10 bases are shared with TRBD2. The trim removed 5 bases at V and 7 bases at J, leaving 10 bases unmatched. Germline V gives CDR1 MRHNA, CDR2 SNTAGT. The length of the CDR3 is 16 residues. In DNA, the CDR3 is TGTGCCAGCAGTCTTCTAGCGGGAGATGGTGGCGGGGAGCTGTTTTTT. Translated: CASSLLAGDGGGELFF.

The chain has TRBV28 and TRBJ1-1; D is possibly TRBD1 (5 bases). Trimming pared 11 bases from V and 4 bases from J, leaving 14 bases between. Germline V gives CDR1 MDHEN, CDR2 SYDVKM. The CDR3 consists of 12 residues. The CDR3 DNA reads TGTGCCGGACGGGACCTGGGCACTGAAGCTTTCTTT. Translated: CAGRDLGTEAFF.

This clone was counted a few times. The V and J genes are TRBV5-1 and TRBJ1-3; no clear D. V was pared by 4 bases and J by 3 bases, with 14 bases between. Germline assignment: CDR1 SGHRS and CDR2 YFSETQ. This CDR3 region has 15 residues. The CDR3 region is CASSPGRTVGNTIYF. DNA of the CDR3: TGCGCCAGCAGCCCCGGTAGAACTGTTGGAAACACCATATATTTT.

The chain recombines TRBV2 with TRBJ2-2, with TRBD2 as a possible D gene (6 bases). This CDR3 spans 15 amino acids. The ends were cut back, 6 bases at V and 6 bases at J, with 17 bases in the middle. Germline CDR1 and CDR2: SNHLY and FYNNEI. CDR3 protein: CASRPSGPGAGELFF. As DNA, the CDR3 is TGTGCCAGCAGACCCAGCGGGCCGGGAGCCGGGGAGCTGTTTTTT.

The CDR3: CASSPNVPLPGLADNEQFF. For the CDR3, the DNA is TGTGCCAGCAGCCCCAACGTACCGCTCCCGGGACTAGCCGACAATGAGCAGTTCTTC. V usage is TRBV3-1 (or the pseudogene TRBV3-2) and J usage is TRBJ2-1; TRBD2 matches 9 bases. The germline V gene encodes CDR1 LGHDT and CDR2 YNNKEL (reference sequence). There are 19 residues in the CDR3. Unmatched junction bases numbered 18, after V lost 4 bases and J lost 5 bases.

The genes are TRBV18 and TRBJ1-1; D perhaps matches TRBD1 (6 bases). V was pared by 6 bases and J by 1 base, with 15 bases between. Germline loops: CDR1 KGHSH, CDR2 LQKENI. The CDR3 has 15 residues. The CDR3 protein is CASSTDDRRNTEAFF. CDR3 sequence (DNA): TGTGCCAGCTCCACCGATGACAGGAGGAACACTGAAGCTTTCTTT.

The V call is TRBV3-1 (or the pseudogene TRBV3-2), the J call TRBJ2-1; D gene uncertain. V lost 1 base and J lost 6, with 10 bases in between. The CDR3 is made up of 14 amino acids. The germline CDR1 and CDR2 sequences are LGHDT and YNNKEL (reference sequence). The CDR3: CASSQAMNINEQFF. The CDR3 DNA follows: TGTGCCAGCAGCCAAGCGATGAATATCAATGAGCAGTTCTTC.

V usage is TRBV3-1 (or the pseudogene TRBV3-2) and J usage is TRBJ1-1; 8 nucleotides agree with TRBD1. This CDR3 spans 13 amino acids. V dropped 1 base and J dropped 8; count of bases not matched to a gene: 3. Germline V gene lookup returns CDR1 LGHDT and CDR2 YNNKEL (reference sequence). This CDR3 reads CASSQVDREEAFF. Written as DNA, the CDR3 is TGTGCCAGCAGCCAAGTGGACAGGGAAGAAGCTTTCTTT.

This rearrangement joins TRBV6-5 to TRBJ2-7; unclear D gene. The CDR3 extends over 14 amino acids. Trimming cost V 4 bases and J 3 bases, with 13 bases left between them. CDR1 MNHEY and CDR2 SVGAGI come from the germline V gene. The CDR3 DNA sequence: TGTGCCAGCAGTTCGTCGGGTTATAGCTACGAGCAGTACTTC. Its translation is CASSSSGYSYEQYF.

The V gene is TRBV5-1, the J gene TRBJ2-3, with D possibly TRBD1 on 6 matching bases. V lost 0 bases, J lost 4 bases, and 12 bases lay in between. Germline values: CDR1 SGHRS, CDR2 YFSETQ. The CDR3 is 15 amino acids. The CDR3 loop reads CASSLGTVTPDTQYF. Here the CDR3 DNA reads TGCGCCAGCAGCTTGGGGACAGTGACCCCAGATACGCAGTATTTT.

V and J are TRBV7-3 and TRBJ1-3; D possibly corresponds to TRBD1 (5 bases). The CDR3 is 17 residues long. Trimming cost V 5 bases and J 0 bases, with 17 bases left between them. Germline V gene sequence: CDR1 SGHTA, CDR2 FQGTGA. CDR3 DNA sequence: TGTGCCAGCAGCGATGGTCCCCGGGGCCTCTCTGGAAACACCATATATTTT. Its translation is CASSDGPRGLSGNTIYF. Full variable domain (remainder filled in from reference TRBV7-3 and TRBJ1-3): GAGVSQTPSNKVTEKGKYVELRCDPISGHTALYWYRQSLGQGPEFLIYFQGTGAADDSGLPNDRFFAVRPEGSVSTLKIQRTERGDSAVYLCASSDGPRGLSGNTIYFGEGSWLTVV.

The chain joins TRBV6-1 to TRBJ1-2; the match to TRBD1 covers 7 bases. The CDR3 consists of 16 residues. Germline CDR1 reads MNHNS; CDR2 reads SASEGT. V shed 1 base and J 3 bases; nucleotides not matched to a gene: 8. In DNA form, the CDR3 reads TGTGCCAGCAGTGAAGGCAGGGGGTCCCCCTACTATGGCTACACCTTC. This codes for CASSEGRGSPYYGYTF.

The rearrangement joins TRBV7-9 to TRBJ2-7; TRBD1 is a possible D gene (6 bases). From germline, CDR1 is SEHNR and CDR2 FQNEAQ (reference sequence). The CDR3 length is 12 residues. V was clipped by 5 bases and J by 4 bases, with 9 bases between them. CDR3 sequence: CASSAGVYEQYF. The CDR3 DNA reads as TGTGCCAGCAGCGCAGGGGTTTACGAGCAGTACTTC. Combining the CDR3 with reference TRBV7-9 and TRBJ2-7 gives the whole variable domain DTGVSQNPRHKITKRGQNVTFRCDPISEHNRLYWYRQTLGQGPEFLTYFQNEAQLEKSRLLSDRFSAERPKGSFSTLEIQRTEQGDSAMYLCASSAGVYEQYFGPGTRLTVT.

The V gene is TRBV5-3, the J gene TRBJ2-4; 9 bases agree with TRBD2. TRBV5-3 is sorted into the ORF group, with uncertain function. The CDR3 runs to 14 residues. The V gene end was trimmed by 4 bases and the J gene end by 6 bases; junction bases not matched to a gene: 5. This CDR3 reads CARSQRLAVNIQYF. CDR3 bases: TGTGCCAGAAGCCAAAGACTAGCGGTAAACATTCAGTACTTC.

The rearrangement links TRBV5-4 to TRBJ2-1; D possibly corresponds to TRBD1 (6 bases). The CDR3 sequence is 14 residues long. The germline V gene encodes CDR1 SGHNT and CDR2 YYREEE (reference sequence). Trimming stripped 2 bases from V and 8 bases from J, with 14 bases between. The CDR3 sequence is CASSLGGVAYEQFF. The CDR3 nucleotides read TGTGCCAGCAGCTTAGGGGGAGTGGCCTATGAGCAGTTCTTC.

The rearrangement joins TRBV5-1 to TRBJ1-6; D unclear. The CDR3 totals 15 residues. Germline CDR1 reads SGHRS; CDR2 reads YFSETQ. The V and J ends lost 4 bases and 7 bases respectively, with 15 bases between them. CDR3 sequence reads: CASSLDKSSNSPLHF. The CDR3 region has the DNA TGCGCCAGCAGCCTTGATAAGAGTAGCAATTCACCCCTCCACTTT.

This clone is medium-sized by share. The CDR3 DNA reads TGTGCCAGCAGTTTAGAACTAGCGGGGGGAAAAGAGACCCAGTACTTC. This gives the protein CASSLELAGGKETQYF. The gene calls are TRBV28 and TRBJ2-5; 12 bases are a match to TRBD2. Germline V gene sequence: CDR1 MDHEN, CDR2 SYDVKM. Unmatched junction bases numbered 4, after V lost 2 bases and J lost 3 bases. The CDR3 runs 16 residues.

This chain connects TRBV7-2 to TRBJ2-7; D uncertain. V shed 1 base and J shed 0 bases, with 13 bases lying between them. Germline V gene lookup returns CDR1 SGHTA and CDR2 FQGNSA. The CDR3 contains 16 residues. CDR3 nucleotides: TGTGCCAGCAGCTTAGACAGTACCAGGAACTCCTACGAGCAGTACTTC. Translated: CASSLDSTRNSYEQYF.

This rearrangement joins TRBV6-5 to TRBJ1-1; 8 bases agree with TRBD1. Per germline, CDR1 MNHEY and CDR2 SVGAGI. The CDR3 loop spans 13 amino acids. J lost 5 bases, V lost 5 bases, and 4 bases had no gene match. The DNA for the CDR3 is TGTGCCAGCAGTCTAACAGGGGGTACTGAAGCTTTCTTT. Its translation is CASSLTGGTEAFF.